The rows below give T cell receptor beta chains drawn from one sample of a study of cytomegalovirus exposure and HLA in healthy donors. Sequencing used immunoSEQ multiplex PCR; TCRdb keeps in-frame clones, though not all of them. In the table there are roughly 130,000 clones, about 78% of which are singletons. Material for sequencing was PBMCs. All receptors come from a human donor in good health. Both conserved end residues are part of each CDR3. A D gene is named only where the DNA matches it firmly. Some rows mark clone size as missing; the rest say once, few, many or name a class of expanded clone.

d_call	clone_size	j_call	v_call	cdr3_aa	cdr3_nt
TRBD1	once	TRBJ1-2	TRBV27	CASSLSIRDRQNYGYTF	TGTGCCAGCAGTTTATCGATCCGGGACAGACAGAACTATGGCTACACCTTC
TRBD1	.	TRBJ1-5	TRBV5-5	CASSWGQGASNQPQHF	TGTGCCAGCAGCTGGGGACAGGGGGCAAGCAATCAGCCCCAGCATTTT
.	.	TRBJ1-1	TRBV5-1	CASSPAVNTEAFF	TGCGCCAGCAGTCCCGCAGTGAACACTGAAGCTTTCTTT
.	.	TRBJ2-7	TRBV10-1	CASSGTRQVRSYEQYF	TGCGCCAGCAGTGGAACCCGACAGGTTAGGTCCTACGAGCAGTACTTC
TRBD1	.	TRBJ2-5	TRBV5-6	CASSSQGGETQYF	TGTGCCAGCAGCTCACAGGGGGGAGAGACCCAGTACTTC
.	.	TRBJ2-5	TRBV5-6	CASSLERDSQETQYF	TGTGCCAGCAGCTTGGAGAGGGACTCACAAGAGACCCAGTACTTC
.	.	TRBJ2-1	TRBV4-3	CASSQGRGTVYEQFF	TGCGCCAGCAGCCAAGGTCGCGGGACAGTATATGAGCAGTTCTTC
TRBD1	few	TRBJ1-5	TRBV18	CASSPGTGGSQPQHF	TGTGCCAGCTCACCAGGGACAGGGGGTAGTCAGCCCCAGCATTTT
.	.	TRBJ1-1	TRBV28	CASSRRGTEAFF	TGTGCCAGCAGTAGGAGGGGCACTGAAGCTTTCTTT
.	.	TRBJ2-7	TRBV4-3	CASSQEGTSSYEQYF	TGCGCCAGCAGCCAAGAAGGGACTTCCTCCTACGAGCAGTACTTC
.	.	TRBJ1-2	TRBV6-5	CASSHQGPNYGYTF	TGTGCCAGCAGCCATCAGGGGCCGAACTATGGCTACACCTTC
.	once	TRBJ1-5	TRBV7-2	CASSSFGGDSNQPQHF	TGTGCCAGCAGCTCCTTCGGGGGTGATAGCAATCAGCCCCAGCATTTT
.	.	TRBJ2-6	TRBV5-6	CASSLAGQVSGANVLTF	TGTGCCAGCAGCTTGGCGGGACAAGTCTCTGGGGCCAACGTCCTGACTTTC
.	few	TRBJ2-7	TRBV5-1	CASSPDTYEQYF	TGCGCCAGCAGCCCAGACACCTACGAGCAGTACTTC
.	once	TRBJ2-5	TRBV7-9	CASSLGGLSGTYQETQYF	TGTGCCAGCAGCTTAGGTGGACTTTCCGGAACGTACCAAGAGACCCAGTACTTC
TRBD1	.	TRBJ1-1	TRBV7-9	CASSLTGGAAFF	TGTGCCAGCAGCTTGACAGGGGGCGCGGCTTTCTTT
.	few	TRBJ1-1	TRBV7-6	CASSSYRENIEAFF	TGTGCCAGCAGCTCATACCGGGAGAACATTGAAGCTTTCTTT
.	.	TRBJ2-3	TRBV6-1	CASSETLNLGTQYF	TGTGCCAGCAGTGAAACCCTCAATCTAGGTACGCAGTATTTT
TRBD1	.	TRBJ1-6	TRBV11-2	CASSPRRTGSVNSPLHF	TGTGCCAGCAGCCCAAGGCGGACAGGGAGTGTAAATTCACCCCTCCACTTT
TRBD1	.	TRBJ2-7	TRBV10-3	CATNRDRVSWEQYF	TGTGCCACCAACCGGGACAGGGTGTCCTGGGAGCAGTACTTC
.	.	TRBJ1-1	TRBV9	CASSVGGGIMLMNTEAFF	TGTGCCAGCAGCGTAGGGGGGGGGATCATGCTTATGAACACTGAAGCTTTCTTT
.	.	TRBJ1-2	TRBV6-5	CASSSSVGGGYYGYTF	.
TRBD1	few	TRBJ1-4	TRBV30	CAWTPGQGTEKLFF	TGTGCCTGGACCCCGGGACAGGGTACCGAAAAACTGTTTTTT
.	.	TRBJ2-7	TRBV7-9	CASSLEGLNEQYF	TGTGCCAGCAGCTTAGAGGGACTTAACGAGCAGTACTTC
.	.	TRBJ2-1	TRBV18	CASSPNRVGNEQFF	TGTGCCAGCTCGCCAAACAGGGTCGGTAATGAGCAGTTCTTC
TRBD2	few	TRBJ2-3	TRBV27	CASRGLGGTQYF	TGTGCCAGCAGGGGCTTGGGGGGGACGCAGTATTTT
.	.	TRBJ1-6	TRBV27	CASSFSGQPISPLHF	TGTGCCAGCAGTTTTTCGGGACAACCGATTTCACCCCTCCACTTT
.	once	TRBJ1-5	TRBV5-1	CASSLDFGGDQPQHF	TGCGCCAGCAGCTTGGATTTTGGGGGCGATCAGCCTCAGCATTTT
.	.	TRBJ1-4	TRBV27	CASSLSLRAANEKLFF	TGTGCCAGCAGTTTATCGTTGAGGGCCGCTAATGAAAAACTGTTTTTT
.	.	TRBJ2-1	TRBV7-8	CASSLYKGHQLNNEQFF	TGTGCCAGCAGCTTATACAAGGGACACCAACTAAACAATGAGCAGTTCTTC
.	few	TRBJ2-1	TRBV5-4	CASSLVGRRNVNEQFF	TGTGCCAGCAGCTTGGTGGGGCGCAGAAATGTGAATGAGCAGTTCTTC
TRBD2	once	TRBJ2-1	TRBV27	CASSFAGGSSYNEQFF	TGTGCCAGCAGTTTTGCGGGGGGGAGCTCCTACAATGAGCAGTTCTTC
.	.	TRBJ1-6	TRBV7-9	CASSRQVVDSPLHF	TGTGCCAGCAGCCGACAGGTCGTTGATTCACCCCTCCACTTT
.	once	TRBJ2-2	TRBV19	CACAPTQNTGELFF	TGTGCCTGTGCCCCCACACAGAACACCGGGGAGCTGTTTTTT
TRBD2	.	TRBJ2-7	TRBV5-5	CASSLALAGYEQYF	TGTGCCAGCAGCTTGGCGCTAGCGGGCTACGAGCAGTACTTC
TRBD1	.	TRBJ1-1	TRBV7-6	CASSSQGGGTEAFF	TGTGCCAGCAGCTCACAGGGGGGTGGGACTGAAGCTTTCTTT